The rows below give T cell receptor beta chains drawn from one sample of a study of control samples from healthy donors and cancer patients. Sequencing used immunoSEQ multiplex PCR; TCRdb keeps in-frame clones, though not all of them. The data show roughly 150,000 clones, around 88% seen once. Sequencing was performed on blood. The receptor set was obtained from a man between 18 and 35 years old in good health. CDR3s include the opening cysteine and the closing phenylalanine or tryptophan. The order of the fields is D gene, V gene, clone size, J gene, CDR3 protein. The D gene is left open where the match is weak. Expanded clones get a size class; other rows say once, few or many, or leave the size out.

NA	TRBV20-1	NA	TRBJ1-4	CSASLGPGDEKLFF
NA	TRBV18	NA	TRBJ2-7	CASSPSSGERYEQYF
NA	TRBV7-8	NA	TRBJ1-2	CASSLALGSGAGYTF
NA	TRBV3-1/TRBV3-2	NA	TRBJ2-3	CASSQAQPGADTQYF
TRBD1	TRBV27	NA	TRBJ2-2	CASLGQGRSGELFF
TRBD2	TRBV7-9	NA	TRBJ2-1	CASSFAGGQGEQFF
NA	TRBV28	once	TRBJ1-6	CASRSTTTGRHYNSPLHF
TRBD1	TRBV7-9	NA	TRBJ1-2	CASSSRQGPGYTF
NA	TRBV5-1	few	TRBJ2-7	CASSLVVAPYEQYF
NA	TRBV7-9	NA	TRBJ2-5	CASSFLGREQETQYF
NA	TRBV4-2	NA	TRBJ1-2	CASSQPSTDRTGGYTF
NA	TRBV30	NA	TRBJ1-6	CAWSRLQTGNSPLHF
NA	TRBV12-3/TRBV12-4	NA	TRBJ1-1	CASVGGNTEAFF
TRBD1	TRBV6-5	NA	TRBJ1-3	CASRGQGRGNTIYF
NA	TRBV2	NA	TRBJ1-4	CASSAGRLNEKLFF
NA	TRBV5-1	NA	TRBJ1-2	CASRIQGVDYGYTF
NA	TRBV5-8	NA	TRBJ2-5	CASSQLAVKETQYF
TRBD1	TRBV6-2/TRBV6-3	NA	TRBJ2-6	CASSYRTGVSSGANVLTF
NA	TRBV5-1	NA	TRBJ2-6	CASSLIPRDVLTF
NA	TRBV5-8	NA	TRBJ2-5	CASSHISRDETQYF
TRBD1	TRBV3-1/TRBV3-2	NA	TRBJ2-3	CASSLTGQGISDTQYF
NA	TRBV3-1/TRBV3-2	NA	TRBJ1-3	CASSQDRGDTIYF
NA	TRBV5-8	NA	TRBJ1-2	CASSEYVGVRYGYTF
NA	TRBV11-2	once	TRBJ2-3	CASSIPGLIGLYTQYF
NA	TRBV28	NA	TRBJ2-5	CASSLGGMGETQYF
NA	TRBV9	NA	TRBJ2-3	CASSLEGGFGDTQYF
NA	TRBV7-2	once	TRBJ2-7	CASSLELRLQRQYF
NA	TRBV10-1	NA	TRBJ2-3	CASSPDLHTDTQYF
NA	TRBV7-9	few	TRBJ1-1	CASSSSRVNTEAFF
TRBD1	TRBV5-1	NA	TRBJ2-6	CASTRTGDSGANVLTF
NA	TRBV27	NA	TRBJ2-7	CASSPRVAASYEQYF
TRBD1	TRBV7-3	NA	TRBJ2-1	CASSLGTGRYEQFF
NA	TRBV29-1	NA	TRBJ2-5	CSVVRAETQYF
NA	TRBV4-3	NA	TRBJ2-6	CASSPRRTALQEGANVLTF
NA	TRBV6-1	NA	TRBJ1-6	CASSEPKVPYNSPLHF
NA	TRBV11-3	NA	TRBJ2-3	CASSKDINTDTQYF
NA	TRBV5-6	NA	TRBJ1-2	CASSLVGANGYTF
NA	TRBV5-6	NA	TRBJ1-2	CASSLYPGSYTF
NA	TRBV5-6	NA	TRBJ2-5	CASSRGIVQETQYF
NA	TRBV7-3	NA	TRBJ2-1	CASSLNVEADEQFF
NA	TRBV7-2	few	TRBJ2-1	CASRVGSNNEQFF
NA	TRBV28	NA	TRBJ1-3	CASSIQTGNTIYF
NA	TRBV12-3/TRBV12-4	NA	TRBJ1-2	CATPGQIDGYTF
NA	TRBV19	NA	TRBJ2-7	CASSMAAGGGEEQYF
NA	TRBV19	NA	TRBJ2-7	CASSPREGAEEYF
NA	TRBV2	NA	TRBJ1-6	CASRVDSSYNSPLHF
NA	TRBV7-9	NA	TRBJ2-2	CASSANHGTRNTGELFF
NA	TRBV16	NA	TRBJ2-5	CASSQSLPGDETQYF
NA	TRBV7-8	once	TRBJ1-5	CASSPGIANQPQHF
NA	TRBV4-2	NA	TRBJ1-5	CASSLSLINSNQPQHF
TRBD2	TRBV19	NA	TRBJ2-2	CASSSGGPLNGELFF
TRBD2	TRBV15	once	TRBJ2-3	CATSSHSGASTDTQYF
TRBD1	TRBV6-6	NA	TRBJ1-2	CASSYSGDRGGYTF
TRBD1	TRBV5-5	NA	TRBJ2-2	CASSLSTGGDTGELFF
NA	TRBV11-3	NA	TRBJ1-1	CASSLEGTTEAFF